The 27 T cell receptor beta chains listed next were all sequenced from one sample in a study of blood T cell repertoires in COVID-19. Here immunoSEQ multiplex PCR was the method, and the copy in TCRdb shows in-frame clones only, minus some. The sample shows approximately 240,000 clones, 84% of them seen only once. The sample was peripheral blood. The receptors were gathered from a woman in her sixties who had recovered from COVID-19.

The chain carries TRBV11-1 and TRBJ2-7, with TRBD2 identical over 10 bases. Germline CDR1 reads SGHAT; CDR2 reads FQDESV (reference sequence). The CDR3 has 14 residues. After removal of 4 bases from V and 2 bases from J, the junction contained 2 bases not matched to a gene. The chain's CDR3 is CASSSGTSAYEQYF. The CDR3 DNA reads as TGTGCCAGCAGCTCCGGGACTAGCGCCTACGAGCAGTACTTC.

The chain links TRBV30 to TRBJ1-5, with unresolved D. V dropped 0 bases and J dropped 5 bases, with 8 bases sitting between them. The CDR3 extends over 13 amino acids. Germline loops: CDR1 GTSNPN, CDR2 SVGIG (reference sequence). The CDR3 bases are TGTGCCTGGAGTGTGACAAGCTATCAGCCCCAGCATTTT. It specifies CAWSVTSYQPQHF.

The genes are TRBV27 and TRBJ2-1; 14 bases agree with TRBD2. CDR1 is MNHEY and CDR2 is SMNVEV in the germline V gene (reference sequence). The junction had 7 bases not matched to a gene; V was cut back by 8 bases and J by 4 bases. CDR3 length: 16 amino acids. CDR3 sequence reads: CASCWTSGGSYNEQFF. In nucleotides, the CDR3 is TGTGCCAGCTGCTGGACTAGCGGGGGGTCTTACAATGAGCAGTTCTTC.

This clone was found a few times. DNA of the CDR3: TGTGCCACCAGTGATTGCTTATACAGCGGGGTCACCGCCTACGAGCAGTACTTC. As protein: CATSDCLYSGVTAYEQYF. The rearrangement links TRBV24-1 to TRBJ2-7, with TRBD2 identical over 7 bases. Germline V gives CDR1 KGHDR, CDR2 SFDVKD. V trimming: 2 bases; J trimming: 2 bases; junction bases outside the gene matches: 14. This CDR3 contains 18 residues.

The chain has TRBV5-5 and TRBJ2-1, with D unclear. CDR3 length: 12 residues. Germline CDR1 reads SGHKS; CDR2 reads YYEKEE (reference sequence). V lost 4 bases and J lost 8, with 10 bases in between. The CDR3 nucleotides read TGTGCCAGCAGCGGTGGAGTCTATGAGCAGTTCTTC. Its translation is CASSGGVYEQFF.

On this clone itself: One end of the junction does not line up with germline, which may come from a read error. The chain has TRBV12-3 or TRBV12-4 and TRBJ2-5; 9 bases line up with TRBD2. CDR3 length: 12 residues. The DNA of the CDR3 is TGTGCCAGCAGTTTGACTAGCGGCGTCCGGCACTTC. Translation gives CASSLTSGVRHF.

In this sample, this clone turned up many times. V is TRBV18 and J is TRBJ1-5; D perhaps matches TRBD1 (6 bases). Germline V gene sequence: CDR1 KGHSH, CDR2 LQKENI. The CDR3 runs 14 residues. Trimming removed 5 bases from V and 1 base from J, with 9 bases in between. The DNA for the CDR3 is TGTGCCAGCTCAGAGGGGGTGAGCAATCAGCCCCAGCATTTT. It codes for CASSEGVSNQPQHF.

V usage is TRBV5-1 and J usage is TRBJ2-2; D might be TRBD2 (5 bases). The germline V gene encodes CDR1 SGHRS and CDR2 YFSETQ. CDR3 length: 13 amino acids. V lost 2 bases and J lost 5, with 7 bases in between. The chain's CDR3 is CASSLGGTGELFF. The DNA of the CDR3 is TGCGCCAGCAGCTTAGGAGGTACCGGGGAGCTGTTTTTT.

The CDR3 here is CASSIPQGMNTEAFF. As DNA, the CDR3 is TGTGCCAGTAGTATCCCACAGGGCATGAACACTGAAGCTTTCTTT. The chain joins TRBV19 to TRBJ1-1, with TRBD1 as a possible D gene (6 bases). Germline CDR1 LNHDA, CDR2 SQIVND (reference sequence). CDR3 length: 15 residues. With 3 bases removed from V and 0 bases from J, the gap between germline ends came to 11 bases.

V and J are TRBV7-8 and TRBJ2-1; 8 nucleotides agree with TRBD2. Unmatched junction bases numbered 9, after V lost 4 bases and J lost 1 base. This CDR3 is built from 17 residues. Per the germline V gene, CDR1 is SGHVS and CDR2 is FQNEAQ. CDR3 residues: CASSSRTSQLSYNEQFF. CDR3 coding DNA: TGTGCCAGCAGCTCCCGGACTAGCCAACTATCCTACAATGAGCAGTTCTTC.

The chain combines TRBV7-6 with TRBJ1-6, with unresolved D. V lost 3 bases to trimming and J lost 9 bases, with 12 bases between them. The CDR3 is 14 residues long. CDR1 SGHVS and CDR2 FNYEAQ come from the germline V gene. CDR3 residues: CASSFSPVTSPLHF. Written as DNA, the CDR3 is TGTGCCAGCAGCTTCTCGCCAGTCACTTCACCCCTCCACTTT.

In this sample, this clone turned up once. The chain has TRBV2 and TRBJ2-2; a weak D match, TRBD2 (6 bases). Germline assignment: CDR1 SNHLY and CDR2 FYNNEI. This CDR3 has 14 residues. The V end was cut by 6 bases, the J end by 5 bases, with 13 bases between. Here the CDR3 DNA reads TGTGCCAGCAGGGCGGGGTCGGGGACCGGGGAGCTGTTTTTT. This codes for CASRAGSGTGELFF.

The genes are TRBV7-3 and TRBJ1-1; TRBD1 matches 8 bases. The CDR3 runs 12 residues. Germline CDR1 is SGHTA and CDR2 is FQGTGA. J gave up 6 bases and V 4 bases, and 1 base lay outside the gene matches. CDR3 region: CASSSDRAEAFF. The CDR3 bases are TGTGCCAGCAGCTCGGACAGGGCTGAAGCTTTCTTT.

In nucleotides, the CDR3 is TGTGCCAGCAGCCCGTTTGGGGACAGATCCTACAATGAGCAGTTCTTC. Translating gives CASSPFGDRSYNEQFF. The chain is built from TRBV5-8 and TRBJ2-1; 7 bases match TRBD1. The germline V gene has CDR1 SGHTS and CDR2 YDEGEE. With V trimmed by 4 bases and J by 1 base, 8 bases remained unmatched. This CDR3 has 16 residues.

Details on this clone: This same CDR3 is encoded by further DNA sequences in the sample. V and J are TRBV7-6 and TRBJ2-3, with 7 bases fitting TRBD2. The CDR3 has 16 residues. The V gene's germline CDR1 is SGHVS and CDR2 FNYEAQ. The ends lost 0 bases at V and 1 base at J; junction bases unmatched: 4. CDR3 in amino acids: CASSLAGRGGTDTQYF. The DNA for the CDR3 is TGTGCCAGCAGCTTAGCGGGACGGGGGGGCACAGATACGCAGTATTTT.

The chain uses TRBV14 and TRBJ2-7; 9 bases are shared with TRBD2. Germline V gene data show CDR1 as SGHDN and CDR2 as FVKESK. This CDR3 is built from 15 residues. Trimming cost V 2 bases and J 5 bases; bases outside gene matches: 7. CDR3 coding DNA: TGTGCCAGCAGCCAACTTGGAGCGGGGGGTCACGAGCAGTACTTC. Amino acids: CASSQLGAGGHEQYF.

The V call is TRBV18, the J call TRBJ1-3; D remains ambiguous. The V gene's germline CDR1 is KGHSH and CDR2 LQKENI. The CDR3 consists of 14 residues. Trimming stripped 3 bases from V and 2 bases from J, with 8 bases between. The CDR3, as DNA: TGTGCCAGCTCACCCGAGGTTACTGGAAACACCATATATTTT. It specifies CASSPEVTGNTIYF.

This chain links TRBV5-5 with TRBJ1-2; D uncertain. CDR1 is SGHKS and CDR2 is YYEKEE in the germline V gene (reference sequence). CDR3 length: 15 residues. V dropped 0 bases and J dropped 8 bases, with 17 bases sitting between them. The CDR3 region is CASSLVYSEKRGYTF. The CDR3 DNA is TGTGCCAGCAGCTTGGTGTACTCGGAAAAGCGGGGCTACACCTTC.

This chain connects TRBV2 to TRBJ2-7; TRBD1 matches 8 bases. The CDR3 runs to 14 residues. V gave up 3 bases and J gave up 5 bases; unmatched junction bases: 6. Germline CDR1 reads SNHLY; CDR2 reads FYNNEI. CDR3 nucleotide sequence: TGTGCCAGCAGTGATCCCGGGACAGGCAACGAGCAGTACTTC. Amino acids: CASSDPGTGNEQYF.

This clone has just one count. The chain carries TRBV29-1 and TRBJ2-1, with 8 bases matching TRBD1. This CDR3 region has 13 residues. Per the germline V gene, CDR1 is SQVTM and CDR2 is ANQGSEA. V lost 6 bases, J lost 3 bases, and 4 bases stayed unmatched. CDR3 sequence (DNA): TGCAGCGTCGACAGGGGTAGCTACAATGAGCAGTTCTTC. This translates into CSVDRGSYNEQFF.

This CDR3 reads CASALGTGGGQPQHF. CDR3 bases: TGTGCCAGCGCCCTGGGGACAGGGGGTGGGCAGCCCCAGCATTTT. The chain couples TRBV6-5 to TRBJ1-5, with 11 bases that match TRBD1. The trim removed 8 bases at V and 7 bases at J, leaving 10 bases unmatched. The CDR3 is made up of 15 amino acids. Germline CDR1 MNHEY, CDR2 SVGAGI.

J is TRBJ2-1 and V is TRBV7-6, with 10 bases identical to TRBD1. V was pared by 1 base and J by 8 bases, with 5 bases of the junction left unmatched. CDR1 and CDR2 from the germline V gene are SGHVS and FNYEAQ. The CDR3 extends over 15 amino acids. CDR3 sequence reads: CASSLEDRGNDEQFF. The DNA for the CDR3 is TGTGCCAGCAGCTTAGAGGACAGGGGGAATGATGAGCAGTTCTTC.

V is TRBV30 and J is TRBJ2-2; D is perhaps TRBD2 (5 bases). This CDR3 spans 15 amino acids. Germline V gene lookup returns CDR1 GTSNPN and CDR2 SVGIG (reference sequence). The V gene lost 0 bases and the J gene lost 1 base, with 9 bases spanning the gap. As DNA, the CDR3 is TGTGCCTGGAGTGTGGGGAGTCTGAACACCGGGGAGCTGTTTTTT. Translating gives CAWSVGSLNTGELFF.

The chain uses TRBV29-1 and TRBJ2-5, with 9 bases lining up with TRBD1. Germline V lookup: CDR1 SQVTM, CDR2 ANQGSEA. V was clipped by 8 bases and J by 1 base; unmatched bases: 5. The CDR3 totals 13 residues. The CDR3 bases are TGCAGCACGAGGGACAGGGCCCAAGAGACCCAGTACTTC. Encoded protein: CSTRDRAQETQYF. Together with reference TRBV29-1 and TRBJ2-5, the CDR3 gives the full variable domain: SAVISQKPSRDICQRGTSLTIQCQVDSQVTMMFWYRQQPGQSLTLIATANQGSEATYESGFVIDKFPISRPNLTFSTLTVSNMSPEDSSIYLCSTRDRAQETQYFGPGTRLLVL.

The chain couples TRBV23-1 to TRBJ1-1; D is unresolved. TRBV23-1 belongs to the ORF category, with a function that is uncertain. Trimming cost V 5 bases and J 0 bases, with 13 bases left between them. The length of the CDR3 is 15 residues. This CDR3 is CASSMTRLMNTEAFF. Written as DNA, the CDR3 is TGCGCCAGCAGTATGACCAGGCTAATGAACACTGAAGCTTTCTTT.

The chain uses TRBV11-2 and TRBJ2-7; 9 bases are shared with TRBD2. The germline V gene has CDR1 SGHAT and CDR2 FQNNGV. V was clipped by 4 bases and J by 7 bases; unmatched bases: 14. This CDR3 comprises 16 residues. The CDR3 region is CASSYIGRGGAGEQYF. In DNA form, the CDR3 reads TGTGCCAGCAGCTACATCGGGCGCGGGGGGGCCGGAGAGCAGTACTTC.

The chain employs TRBV5-4 and TRBJ1-3; D not certain. The germline gives CDR1 SGHNT, CDR2 YYREEE (reference sequence). The CDR3 length is 17 residues. Trimming took 4 bases from V and 2 from J, leaving 19 bases between them. In DNA, the CDR3 is TGTGCCAGCAGCCCGGAGGGCAGGCCGGGCGCTGGAAACACCATATATTTT. Its protein product is CASSPEGRPGAGNTIYF.